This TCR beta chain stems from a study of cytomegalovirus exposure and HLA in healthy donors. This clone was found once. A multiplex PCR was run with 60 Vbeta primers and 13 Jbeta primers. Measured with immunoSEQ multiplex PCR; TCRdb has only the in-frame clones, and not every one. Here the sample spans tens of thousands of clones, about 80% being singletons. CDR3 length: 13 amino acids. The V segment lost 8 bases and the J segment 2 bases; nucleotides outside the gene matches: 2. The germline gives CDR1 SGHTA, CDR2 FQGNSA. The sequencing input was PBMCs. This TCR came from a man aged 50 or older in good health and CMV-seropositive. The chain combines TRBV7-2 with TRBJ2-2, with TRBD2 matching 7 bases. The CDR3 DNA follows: TGTGCCAGCGGGGGGGTAAACACCGGGGAGCTGTTTTTT. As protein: CASGGVNTGELFF.